This record covers a single T cell receptor (beta chain). TRAV- and TRBV-specific primers, spanning alpha and beta chains, primed first-strand cDNA. TCRs were amplified for 15 to 20 PCR cycles with a constant-region primer and V-primer adapter. TCRdb passed the reads through MiXCR, listing each CDR3 protein once. Among approximately 45,000 distinct CDR3 sequences, less than 30% were seen once, and the ten largest hold roughly 9.1%. Indicated time point: after trial treatment. The treatment denotes: LDRT plus nivolumab, ipilimumab, low-dose cyclophosphamide and aspirin (RACIN trial). Eligibility required advanced solid tumors lacking tumor-infiltrating lymphocytes. These data originate in a study of low-dose radiotherapy and immunotherapy resistance in tumors. As for the study in general: Cohort 1 was treated with 0.5 Gy per fraction at 2-week intervals, amounting to 6.5 Gy overall. Cohort 2's total reached 13 Gy over 26 weeks, at 1 Gy per fraction every two weeks. On an every-two-weeks schedule, patients received intravenous nivolumab 240 mg, along with ipilimumab 1 mg/kg every six weeks.

Trimming shortened V by 3 bases and J by 5 bases, and 20 bases separated the two germline ends. This CDR3 is 16 amino acids long. Germline CDR1 is SGHVS and CDR2 is FQNEAQ. This chain joins TRBV7-8 and TRBJ2-7, with D perhaps matching TRBD2 (5 bases). The sequencing here drew on PBMCs, taken after low-dose radiotherapy plus immunotherapy. The clonotype comes from a male donor with prostate cancer. The CDR3 loop is CASSFNSGYGYHEQYF. The CDR3 DNA is TGTGCCAGCAGCTTTAATTCGGGATATGGATACCACGAGCAGTACTTC.